What follows are 27 T cell receptor beta chains derived from one specimen sequenced in a study of OX40 agonist ivuxolimab in advanced cancers. Libraries were prepared by immunoSEQ multiplex PCR; TCRdb keeps only in-frame clonotypes and omits some of them. Of about 55,000 clones in the sample, 86% are singletons; the top ten hold approximately 12%. Sample: CD4+ or CD8+ T cells sorted from blood, taken in a trial of the OX40 agonist ivuxolimab. The origin of the receptors is an adult with an advanced solid tumor such as melanoma, head and neck, liver or kidney cancer.

The V gene is TRBV13, the J gene TRBJ1-5, with TRBD1 as a possible D gene (5 bases). Trimming left V 5 bases short and J 0 bases short, with 8 bases between. In germline, CDR1 is PRHDT, CDR2 FYEKMQ (reference sequence). The CDR3 extends over 14 amino acids. As DNA, the CDR3 is TGTGCCAGCAGCCGGGGGTTTAGCAATCAGCCCCAGCATTTT. Its translation: CASSRGFSNQPQHF.

J is TRBJ2-1 and V is TRBV2; D is possibly TRBD2 (5 bases). The CDR3 runs to 14 residues. Trimming took off 0 bases at V and 6 bases at J, with 9 bases between the two ends. The germline gives CDR1 SNHLY, CDR2 FYNNEI. CDR3 amino acids: CASSEADFSNEQFF. The CDR3 nucleotides read TGTGCCAGCAGTGAAGCGGACTTTTCCAATGAGCAGTTCTTC.

This clone was seen a handful of times. For the CDR3, the DNA is TGTGCCAGCAGCTTAGAACTAGCTATAGATGAGCAGTTCTTC. Translation: CASSLELAIDEQFF. The gene calls are TRBV7-8 and TRBJ2-1; D possibly corresponds to TRBD2 (6 bases). V shed 1 base and J shed 8 bases, with 12 bases lying between them. The CDR3 is 14 residues long. Germline CDR1 is SGHVS and CDR2 is FQNEAQ.

The genes are TRBV5-6 and TRBJ2-7, with 7 bases lining up with TRBD1. The CDR3 is made up of 17 amino acids. The germline CDR1 and CDR2 sequences are SGHDT and YYEEEE. Trimming took 0 bases from V and 6 from J; bases not matched to a gene: 15. For the CDR3, the DNA is TGTGCCAGCAGCTTGGGTGGTAGGGGGCTACGTAGGGTCGAGCAGTACTTC. Its translation is CASSLGGRGLRRVEQYF.

The chain is built from TRBV12-5 and TRBJ2-7; D not certain. V was pared by 6 bases and J by 2 bases, with 20 bases between. This CDR3 comprises 16 residues. CDR1 and CDR2 (germline): LGHNT, FRNRAP. CDR3 nucleotide sequence: TGTGCTAGTGGCAATTTAGGTCCAAGTGGGACCTACGAGCAGTACTTC. Amino acids: CASGNLGPSGTYEQYF.

This chain uses TRBV6-5 with TRBJ2-1; TRBD2 aligns across 8 bases. Germline CDR1 MNHEY, CDR2 SVGAGI. This CDR3 is 15 amino acids long. J gave up 5 bases and V 6 bases, and 9 bases lay outside the gene matches. The CDR3 loop reads CASSPGLVIHNEQFF. The CDR3, as DNA: TGTGCCAGCAGCCCGGGACTAGTGATCCACAATGAGCAGTTCTTC.

The chain has TRBV6-5 and TRBJ2-7; 8 nucleotides agree with TRBD1. J lost 5 bases, V lost 6 bases, and 9 bases had no gene match. Germline CDR1 and CDR2: MNHEY and SVGAGI. The CDR3 length is 14 residues. CDR3 sequence reads: CASRAHSTGDEQYF. CDR3 bases: TGTGCCAGCAGGGCACATTCGACAGGGGACGAGCAGTACTTC.

The rearrangement links TRBV28 to TRBJ2-7, with D possibly matching TRBD1 (6 bases). Germline CDR1 reads MDHEN; CDR2 reads SYDVKM. Trimming left V 2 bases short and J 0 bases short, with 14 bases between. The CDR3 has 16 amino acids. The CDR3 is CASSLGGWDNSYEQYF. The CDR3 DNA sequence: TGTGCCAGCAGTTTAGGGGGATGGGACAACTCCTACGAGCAGTACTTC. Looking up the rest from reference TRBV28 and TRBJ2-7 gives the full variable domain: DVKVTQSSRYLVKRTGEKVFLECVQDMDHENMFWYRQDPGLGLRLIYFSYDVKMKEKGDIPEGYSVSREKKERFSLILESASTNQTSMYLCASSLGGWDNSYEQYFGPGTRLTVT.

The genes are TRBV10-3 and TRBJ1-3; D unclear. With 2 bases removed from V and 2 bases from J, the gap between germline ends came to 13 bases. Germline CDR1 reads ENHRY; CDR2 reads SYGVKD. The CDR3 extends over 16 amino acids. The CDR3 DNA is TGTGCCATCAGTGAGACTAAGGGAAGGGCTGGAAACACCATATATTTT. Translating it yields CAISETKGRAGNTIYF.

This sequence joins TRBV9 and TRBJ2-2; 7 bases are shared with TRBD1. Germline CDR1 is SGDLS and CDR2 is YYNGEE. The CDR3 runs 15 residues. Trimming took 3 bases from V and 1 from J; bases not matched to a gene: 3. The CDR3 DNA reads TGTGCCAGCAGCGAGGGGGACAGGAACACCGGGGAGCTGTTTTTT. Protein sequence: CASSEGDRNTGELFF.

This clone came up a few times. The gene calls are TRBV25-1 and TRBJ1-2; no clear D gene. This CDR3 contains 12 residues. The V end lost 3 bases, the J end lost 4 bases, and 6 bases lay between the germline ends. The V gene's germline CDR1 is MGHDK and CDR2 SYGVNS. The CDR3 loop is CASSDGRYGYTF. CDR3 DNA: TGTGCCAGCAGTGACGGGCGCTATGGCTACACCTTC.

V usage is TRBV6-5 and J usage is TRBJ2-2; D perhaps matches TRBD2 (6 bases). V was clipped by 2 bases and J by 1 base, with 8 bases between them. This CDR3 is 15 amino acids long. Germline lookup yields CDR1 MNHEY and CDR2 SVGAGI. CDR3 sequence reads: CASSYGGENTGELFF. The CDR3 coding sequence is TGTGCCAGCAGTTACGGAGGGGAGAACACCGGGGAGCTGTTTTTT.

The chain combines TRBV28 with TRBJ2-7; 11 bases are a match to TRBD2. V lost 6 bases to trimming and J lost 0 bases; unmatched junction nucleotides: 10. This CDR3 has 17 residues. Germline V gene sequence: CDR1 MDHEN, CDR2 SYDVKM. The CDR3 DNA follows: TGTGCCAGCAGGCTTCGGGGACTAGCGGACTTCTCCTACGAGCAGTACTTC. This encodes CASRLRGLADFSYEQYF.

J is TRBJ1-1 and V is TRBV5-4, with 8 bases fitting TRBD1. The CDR3 totals 14 residues. In germline, CDR1 is SGHNT, CDR2 YYREEE (reference sequence). V gave up 4 bases and J gave up 2 bases; unmatched junction bases: 4. The CDR3 DNA is TGTGCCAGCAGCCGGACAGGGCTTAACACTGAAGCTTTCTTT. This codes for CASSRTGLNTEAFF.

A single count supports this clone. The chain uses TRBV6-1 and TRBJ2-1; unclear D gene. The CDR3 is 14 amino acids. CDR1 and CDR2 (germline): MNHNS, SASEGT. Trimming removed 6 bases at V and 3 bases at J, with 12 bases between. CDR3 nucleotides: TGTGCCAGCAGCAAAGGGTGGGACTACAATGAGCAGTTCTTC. It codes for CASSKGWDYNEQFF.

By share, this clone ranks as medium-sized. The genes are TRBV6-5 and TRBJ2-2, with D uncertain. This CDR3 is built from 12 residues. Germline values: CDR1 MNHEY, CDR2 SVGAGI. V lost 5 bases to trimming and J lost 2 bases, with 3 bases between them. The CDR3 here is CASSQNTGELFF. CDR3 bases: TGTGCCAGCAGTCAAAACACCGGGGAGCTGTTTTTT.

The chain employs TRBV4-3 and TRBJ2-5; tentative D call: TRBD1 (5 bases). The V end was cut by 0 bases, the J end by 5 bases, with 13 bases between. The CDR3 covers 15 residues. Germline CDR1 reads LGHNA; CDR2 reads YSLEER. The CDR3 DNA reads as TGCGCCAGCAGCCAAGAGGTTGCAGGGATTGAGACCCAGTACTTC. The encoded protein is CASSQEVAGIETQYF.

The chain joins TRBV15 to TRBJ2-2; D not certain. This CDR3 has 17 amino acids. Germline V lookup: CDR1 LNHNV, CDR2 YYDKDF (reference sequence). Trimming removed 1 base from V and 2 bases from J, with 14 bases in between. CDR3 nucleotides: TGTGCCACCAGCAGAGTGGGATATACACTTAACACCGGGGAGCTGTTTTTT. This sequence encodes CATSRVGYTLNTGELFF. The variable domain in full, with the rest retrieved from reference TRBV15 and TRBJ2-2, is DAMVIQNPRYQVTQFGKPVTLSCSQTLNHNVMYWYQQKSSQAPKLLFHYYDKDFNNEADTPDNFQSRRPNTSFCFLDIRSPGLGDTAMYLCATSRVGYTLNTGELFFGEGSRLTVL.

This chain joins TRBV9 and TRBJ2-7, with D perhaps matching TRBD1 (5 bases). Trimming took off 0 bases at V and 0 bases at J, with 13 bases between the two ends. The CDR3 consists of 16 residues. Germline values: CDR1 SGDLS, CDR2 YYNGEE. CDR3 region: CASSVEAQGPSYEQYF. Here the CDR3 DNA reads TGTGCCAGCAGCGTAGAGGCCCAGGGCCCCTCCTACGAGCAGTACTTC.

This sequence joins TRBV5-1 and TRBJ2-7; 11 bases fit TRBD1. This CDR3 has 17 residues. Germline CDR1 SGHRS, CDR2 YFSETQ. The V and J ends lost 1 base and 5 bases, in that order; junction bases with no gene match: 11. CDR3 nucleotides: TGCGCCAGCAGCTTGCGGTTTGAGGGACAGGGGGAGGACGAGCAGTACTTC. Residues: CASSLRFEGQGEDEQYF. The full variable domain, with the rest looked up from reference TRBV5-1 and TRBJ2-7, is KAGVTQTPRYLIKTRGQQVTLSCSPISGHRSVSWYQQTPGQGLQFLFEYFSETQRNKGNFPGRFSGRQFSNSRSEMNVSTLELGDSALYLCASSLRFEGQGEDEQYFGPGTRLTVT.

The rearrangement uses TRBV7-9 and TRBJ2-1; D is uncertain. CDR1 and CDR2 (germline): SEHNR, FQNEAQ (reference sequence). This CDR3 has 15 residues. V dropped 5 bases and J dropped 5 bases, with 16 bases sitting between them. This chain's CDR3 is CASSKTVAKHNEQFF. CDR3 coding DNA: TGTGCCAGCAGCAAAACAGTCGCGAAGCACAATGAGCAGTTCTTC.

This clone was recorded once. The gene calls are TRBV9 and TRBJ2-2; unclear D gene. The V and J ends lost 0 bases and 5 bases respectively, with 8 bases between them. This CDR3 region has 14 residues. The V gene's germline CDR1 is SGDLS and CDR2 YYNGEE. The CDR3 here is CASSVVSGTGELFF. DNA for the CDR3: TGTGCCAGCAGCGTAGTGTCAGGAACCGGGGAGCTGTTTTTT.

This chain joins TRBV5-5 and TRBJ1-5; D is uncertain. The CDR3 totals 14 residues. Germline loops: CDR1 SGHKS, CDR2 YYEKEE (reference sequence). V lost 6 bases to trimming and J lost 1 base, with 11 bases between them. CDR3 DNA sequence: TGTGCCAGCACCCCCGACCAGAGCAATCAGCCCCAGCATTTT. It is translated as CASTPDQSNQPQHF.

This rearrangement joins TRBV5-6 to TRBJ1-1; possibly TRBD1 for D (6 bases). Germline V lookup: CDR1 SGHDT, CDR2 YYEEEE. Between the trimmed V and J ends, which lost 4 bases and 0 bases, there was a span of 10 bases. The CDR3 is 14 residues long. DNA for the CDR3: TGTGCCAGCAGCCCCAACAGGGTGAACACTGAAGCTTTCTTT. Translating gives CASSPNRVNTEAFF.

Judged by abundance, this clone is medium-sized. The chain couples TRBV15 to TRBJ1-2, with D tentatively TRBD1 (5 bases). CDR1 is LNHNV, CDR2 YYDKDF, per germline (reference sequence). The CDR3 spans 17 residues. The V gene lost 5 bases and the J gene lost 0 bases, with 19 bases spanning the gap. The CDR3 DNA reads TGTGCCACCAGCGATGGGTGGGGGGAGGCTTCTAACTATGGCTACACCTTC. Amino acids: CATSDGWGEASNYGYTF.

J is TRBJ2-2 and V is TRBV6-5; tentatively, D is TRBD1 or TRBD2 (5 bases each). The V gene lost 6 bases and the J gene lost 7 bases, with 18 bases spanning the gap. This CDR3 has 15 residues. Germline V gene sequence: CDR1 MNHEY, CDR2 SVGAGI. CDR3 coding DNA: TGTGCCAGCAGGGCCGGGACCGTCGCGGTCGGGGAGCTGTTTTTT. As protein: CASRAGTVAVGELFF.

V is TRBV6-1 and J is TRBJ2-2; D not certain. This CDR3 has 15 residues. From germline, CDR1 is MNHNS and CDR2 SASEGT. V lost 7 bases to trimming and J lost 8 bases, with 20 bases between them. The CDR3: CASIRWTGSGGELFF. CDR3 coding DNA: TGTGCCAGCATCCGATGGACGGGCTCCGGTGGGGAGCTGTTTTTT.